A single sample gave rise to the 9 T cell receptor beta chains below, sequenced in a study of early T cells in non-severe SARS-CoV-2 infection. Each CDR3 protein gets one entry after TCRdb re-called the 5' RACE reads with MiXCR. The sample consists of about 97,000 distinct CDR3 sequences, approximately 11% of them appearing once. This sample comprised whole blood, obtained at baseline. These receptors all stem from an adult who was a healthcare worker with PCR-confirmed SARS-CoV-2 infection or an uninfected control (not recorded which).

This clonotype was found a few times. The chain has TRBV5-1 and TRBJ2-3; 14 bases align to TRBD2. Looked up from germline, CDR1 is SGHRS and CDR2 is YFSETQ. The ends lost 4 bases at V and 1 base at J; junction bases unmatched: 5. CDR3 length: 17 amino acids. The CDR3 here is CASSRRTSGGRTDTQYF. In DNA form, the CDR3 reads TGCGCCAGCAGCCGCAGGACTAGCGGGGGGCGCACAGATACGCAGTATTTT.

The rearrangement links TRBV19 to TRBJ2-1; D tentatively reads TRBD1 or TRBD2 (5 bases each). Germline CDR1 LNHDA, CDR2 SQIVND (reference sequence). CDR3 length: 15 residues. The V end was cut by 3 bases, the J end by 2 bases, with 11 bases between. As DNA, the CDR3 is TGTGCCAGTAGTATGAGAGGGGCTGCCTACAATGAGCAGTTCTTC. This sequence encodes CASSMRGAAYNEQFF.

This clonotype has ten or more counts. J is TRBJ1-6 and V is TRBV27; 9 positions agree with TRBD1. V shed 5 bases and J 7 bases; nucleotides not matched to a gene: 12. Germline V CDR1 and CDR2: MNHEY, SMNVEV (reference sequence). CDR3 length: 17 residues. This chain's CDR3 is CASSGQGSLDSNSPLHF. The CDR3 nucleotides are TGTGCCAGCAGTGGACAGGGGAGCCTAGATTCGAATTCACCCCTCCACTTT.

The sample holds many counts of this clonotype. The rearrangement joins TRBV3-1 to TRBJ2-1; TRBD1 aligns across 10 bases. The germline gives CDR1 LGHDT, CDR2 YNNKEL (reference sequence). The CDR3 totals 15 residues. J was trimmed by 6 bases and V by 5 bases; bases with no gene match: 7. The CDR3 nucleotides are TGTGCCAGCAGCATCAGACAGGGGGCTGTCAATGAGCAGTTCTTC. This encodes CASSIRQGAVNEQFF.

This clonotype was seen at least ten times. This sequence joins TRBV19 and TRBJ2-3; the D gene is possibly TRBD2 (6 bases). Germline lookup yields CDR1 LNHDA and CDR2 SQIVND (reference sequence). The CDR3 sequence is 15 residues long. Trimming took off 3 bases at V and 6 bases at J, with 16 bases between the two ends. As DNA, the CDR3 is TGTGCCAGTAGTATCCTAGCGCTGGGGAGGGATACGCAGTATTTT. Translating gives CASSILALGRDTQYF.

This clonotype was observed many times. This chain links TRBV7-9 with TRBJ2-3, with D maybe TRBD1 (6 bases). V lost 1 base and J 4 bases, leaving 12 bases between the germline ends. CDR1 is SEHNR and CDR2 is FQNEAQ in the germline V gene (reference sequence). This CDR3 spans 15 amino acids. CDR3 DNA sequence: TGTGCCAGCAGCTTAGGGCCCGAGGGGGCAGATACGCAGTATTTT. Amino acid sequence: CASSLGPEGADTQYF.

This chain connects TRBV28 to TRBJ2-7; D ambiguous. The V gene lost 5 bases and the J gene lost 0 bases, with 5 bases spanning the gap. The CDR3 spans 12 residues. CDR1 is MDHEN, CDR2 SYDVKM, per germline. The CDR3 is CASSHNSYEQYF. In DNA, the CDR3 is TGTGCCAGCAGTCATAACTCCTACGAGCAGTACTTC.

This clonotype came up many times. This chain joins TRBV28 and TRBJ1-2; D remains unclear. Trimming cost V 2 bases and J 6 bases, with 10 bases left between them. Germline CDR1 is MDHEN and CDR2 is SYDVKM. The CDR3 contains 13 residues. Here the CDR3 reads CASSLRRYDGYTF. In nucleotides, the CDR3 is TGTGCCAGCAGTTTAAGGAGGTACGATGGCTACACCTTC.

V gene TRBV7-8 combines with J gene TRBJ2-2, with TRBD1 as a possible D gene (5 bases). With 5 bases removed from V and 7 bases from J, the gap between germline ends came to 11 bases. Per germline, CDR1 SGHVS and CDR2 FQNEAQ. The CDR3 spans 13 residues. CDR3 residues: CASSLGRDGELFF. The CDR3 DNA sequence: TGTGCCAGCAGCCTGGGGCGCGACGGGGAGCTGTTTTTT.